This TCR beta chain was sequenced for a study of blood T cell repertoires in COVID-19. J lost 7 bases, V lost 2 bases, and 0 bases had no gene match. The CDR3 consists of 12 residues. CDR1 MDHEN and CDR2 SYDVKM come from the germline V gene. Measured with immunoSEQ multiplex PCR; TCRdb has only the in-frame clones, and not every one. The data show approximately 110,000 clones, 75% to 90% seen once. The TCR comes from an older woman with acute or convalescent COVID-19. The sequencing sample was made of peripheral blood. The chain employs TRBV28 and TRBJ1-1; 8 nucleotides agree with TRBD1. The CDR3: CASSLGQGEAFF. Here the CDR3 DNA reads TGTGCCAGCAGTTTAGGACAGGGTGAAGCTTTCTTT.